This entry lists 29 T cell receptor beta chains sequenced from one sample in a study of shared clonotypes between healthy human individuals. The table came from immunoSEQ multiplex PCR; TCRdb's copy has only in-frame clones and leaves some out. The sample has about 2 million clones, 90% to 95% seen once. Sequenced material: naive CD4+ T cells sorted from blood. Subset: CD45RA+ positively selected. The receptors come from a man in his late teens or twenties in good health.

The chain joins TRBV30 to TRBJ2-3, with TRBD2 matching 11 bases. The CDR3 is 14 residues long. CDR1 and CDR2 (germline): GTSNPN, SVGIG (reference sequence). J lost 7 bases, V lost 1 base, and 4 bases had no gene match. For the CDR3, the DNA is TGTGCCTGGAGTGGACTAGCGGGAAACTATACGCAGTATTTT. Translated, it gives CAWSGLAGNYTQYF.

This clone was picked up a small number of times. The J gene is TRBJ1-3, the V gene TRBV28; no reliable D call. CDR3 size: 13 residues. V lost 4 bases, J lost 7 bases, and 11 bases lay in between. Germline CDR1 is MDHEN and CDR2 is SYDVKM. CDR3 sequence (DNA): TGTGCCAGCAGTTCCAAAGGTCCGAACACCATATATTTT. Residues: CASSSKGPNTIYF.

The chain employs TRBV4-1 and TRBJ2-7; D is uncertain. The CDR3 covers 13 residues. Per the germline V gene, CDR1 is MGHRA and CDR2 is YSYEKL. Deletions cut 4 bases from V and 2 bases from J, with 9 bases between. CDR3 nucleotide sequence: TGCGCCAGCAGCCCCAGTGAGCCCTACGAGCAGTACTTC. Amino acids: CASSPSEPYEQYF.

This clone is a singleton in its sample. The chain joins TRBV7-8 to TRBJ1-5; 10 nucleotides align to TRBD1. Germline CDR1 and CDR2: SGHVS and FQNEAQ. This CDR3 region has 18 residues. The V and J ends lost 5 bases and 0 bases, in that order; junction bases with no gene match: 10. The CDR3 protein is CASSPRRGQGYSNQPQHF. In DNA form, the CDR3 reads TGTGCCAGCAGCCCTCGCCGGGGACAGGGGTATAGCAATCAGCCCCAGCATTTT. Together with reference TRBV7-8 and TRBJ1-5, the CDR3 gives the full variable domain: GAGVSQSPRYKVAKRGQDVALRCDPISGHVSLFWYQQALGQGPEFLTYFQNEAQLDKSGLPSDRFFAERPEGSVSTLKIQRTQQEDSAVYLCASSPRRGQGYSNQPQHFGDGTRLSIL.

This chain links TRBV6-6 with TRBJ1-1; D gene unclear. In germline, CDR1 is MNHNY, CDR2 SVGAGI (reference sequence). This CDR3 is built from 16 residues. V was trimmed by 2 bases and J by 1 base, leaving 14 bases between them. The DNA of the CDR3 is TGTGCCAGCAGTTACGATCGGGAAGTGGGGAACACTGAAGCTTTCTTT. Translated: CASSYDREVGNTEAFF.

V is TRBV4-3 and J is TRBJ2-2, with D perhaps matching TRBD2 (6 bases). Trimming stripped 0 bases from V and 4 bases from J, with 12 bases between. Germline lookup yields CDR1 LGHNA and CDR2 YSLEER. CDR3 length: 16 amino acids. The CDR3 DNA follows: TGCGCCAGCAGCCAAGAGTTCGGGGGTCGCACCGGGGAGCTGTTTTTT. Translated, it gives CASSQEFGGRTGELFF.

This chain links TRBV10-3 with TRBJ2-6; D possibly corresponds to TRBD2 (6 bases). The germline V gene encodes CDR1 ENHRY and CDR2 SYGVKD. The germline V and J ends were trimmed by 6 bases and 3 bases, with 9 bases remaining between them. The CDR3 has 14 amino acids. Here the CDR3 reads CAIRTSSGANVLTF. The CDR3, as DNA: TGTGCCATCAGGACTAGTAGTGGGGCCAACGTCCTGACTTTC.

The rearrangement joins TRBV5-6 to TRBJ1-1; D gene uncertain. Germline CDR1 reads SGHDT; CDR2 reads YYEEEE. Trimming pared 0 bases from V and 1 base from J, leaving 10 bases between. CDR3 size: 15 residues. The CDR3: CASSLGVTWNTEAFF. CDR3 bases: TGTGCCAGCAGCTTGGGGGTTACTTGGAACACTGAAGCTTTCTTT.

This sequence joins TRBV5-8 and TRBJ2-1; TRBD2 might be the D (6 bases). Germline V gene lookup returns CDR1 SGHTS and CDR2 YDEGEE. Trimming cost V 4 bases and J 5 bases, with 22 bases left between them. This CDR3 contains 17 residues. CDR3 residues: CASSPTTGTVVNNEQFF. The CDR3 DNA reads as TGTGCCAGCAGCCCAACCACTGGGACTGTCGTTAACAATGAGCAGTTCTTC.

V and J are TRBV30 and TRBJ2-5, with TRBD2 identical over 8 bases. The CDR3 totals 12 residues. CDR1 GTSNPN and CDR2 SVGIG come from the germline V gene (reference sequence). V lost 5 bases and J lost 7; bases outside the gene matches: 6. This chain's CDR3 is CAWGTSSGTQYF. CDR3 sequence (DNA): TGTGCCTGGGGGACTAGTAGCGGGACCCAGTACTTC.

As regards this clone: Other DNA sequences from this sample encode an identical CDR3 as well. The CDR3 reads CASSLGTGKETQYF. The CDR3 DNA follows: TGTGCCAGCAGCTTGGGGACAGGGAAGGAGACCCAGTACTTC. The chain recombines TRBV5-4 with TRBJ2-5; TRBD1 matches at 8 bases. The CDR3 is 14 residues long. Losses at the gene ends were 0 bases for V and 5 bases for J; bases not matched to a gene: 3. Germline lookup yields CDR1 SGHNT and CDR2 YYREEE (reference sequence).

This clone was found once. V is TRBV28 and J is TRBJ2-5; D is undetermined. The germline V gene encodes CDR1 MDHEN and CDR2 SYDVKM. V lost 5 bases and J 4 bases, leaving 8 bases between the germline ends. This CDR3 is 12 amino acids long. CDR3 sequence reads: CASSARRETQYF. The DNA for the CDR3 is TGTGCCAGCAGTGCAAGGAGAGAGACCCAGTACTTC.

This rearrangement joins TRBV6-6 to TRBJ2-7, with TRBD2 as a possible D gene (5 bases). Trimming cost V 2 bases and J 3 bases, with 8 bases left between them. The CDR3 runs 13 residues. Germline CDR1 is MNHNY and CDR2 is SVGAGI (reference sequence). CDR3 sequence (DNA): TGTGCCAGCAGTTACCCCCGGGGCTACGAGCAGTACTTC. It is translated as CASSYPRGYEQYF.

This clone came up once. The sample contains more than one DNA sequence encoding this CDR3. V and J are TRBV11-2 and TRBJ2-7, with no clear D. The CDR3 is 13 amino acids. V lost 4 bases to trimming and J lost 3 bases, with 10 bases between them. Germline CDR1 reads SGHAT; CDR2 reads FQNNGV. DNA for the CDR3: TGTGCCAGCAGCTCAGACCGGCTCTACGAGCAGTACTTC. It translates to CASSSDRLYEQYF.

Regarding this clone: The same CDR3 can be traced to other DNA sequences in this sample. V gene TRBV10-3 combines with J gene TRBJ2-7; maybe TRBD2 (6 bases). CDR1 ENHRY and CDR2 SYGVKD come from the germline V gene. This CDR3 region has 13 residues. Trimming cost V 2 bases and J 1 base, with 6 bases left between them. Here the CDR3 reads CAISEGGSYEQYF. The CDR3 DNA reads as TGTGCCATCAGTGAGGGGGGGTCCTACGAGCAGTACTTC.

This rearrangement joins TRBV23-1 to TRBJ1-6; 9 bases align to TRBD1. TRBV23-1 is recorded as an ORF, its role being uncertain. With V trimmed by 6 bases and J by 9 bases, 9 bases remained unmatched. The CDR3 loop spans 15 amino acids. The CDR3 bases are TGCGCCAGCAGACAACGGGACAGGGAATGTTCACCCCTCCACTTT. This sequence encodes CASRQRDRECSPLHF.

This clone was seen only once. The V and J genes are TRBV6-1 and TRBJ2-7; a possible D gene is TRBD1 (6 bases). The CDR3 is 14 residues long. Trimming took off 6 bases at V and 0 bases at J, with 12 bases between the two ends. Germline V lookup: CDR1 MNHNS, CDR2 SASEGT. The CDR3 region is CASRQGPSSYEQYF. The CDR3 nucleotides are TGTGCCAGCAGACAGGGTCCCAGCTCCTACGAGCAGTACTTC.

The V gene is TRBV2, the J gene TRBJ2-2; no clear D gene. Trimming left V 4 bases short and J 0 bases short, with 6 bases between. Per the germline V gene, CDR1 is SNHLY and CDR2 is FYNNEI. The length of the CDR3 is 14 residues. This CDR3 reads CASSVRSNTGELFF. The CDR3 DNA reads TGTGCCAGCAGTGTCAGGTCGAACACCGGGGAGCTGTTTTTT.

This clone is a singleton in its sample. Other DNA sequences in the same sample also yield this CDR3. The chain is built from TRBV4-1 and TRBJ1-2; a possible D gene is TRBD1 (6 bases). Germline CDR1 is MGHRA and CDR2 is YSYEKL. Trimming left V 0 bases short and J 8 bases short, with 10 bases between. The CDR3 totals 13 residues. The CDR3, as DNA: TGCGCCAGCAGCCAAGAACAGGGAAGAGGCTACACCTTC. It translates to CASSQEQGRGYTF.

As to this clone: Relative to the germline gene, one junction end is altered; a read error may explain this. The sample holds other DNA sequences that translate to the same CDR3. The rearrangement joins TRBV7-7 to TRBJ1-5; D ambiguous. The CDR3 loop spans 13 amino acids. Germline loops: CDR1 SSHAT, CDR2 FNYEAQ (reference sequence). The CDR3 DNA sequence: TGTGCTAGCAGCTTAGGACCCAATCAGCCCCAGCATTTT. It translates to CASSLGPNQPQHF.

The genes are TRBV5-1 and TRBJ2-1; 7 nucleotides match TRBD1. The V gene end was trimmed by 7 bases and the J gene end by 6 bases; junction bases not matched to a gene: 10. This CDR3 has 14 residues. Per the germline V gene, CDR1 is SGHRS and CDR2 is YFSETQ. CDR3 sequence: CASEDRASRNEQFF. CDR3 DNA: TGCGCCAGCGAAGACAGGGCTAGTCGCAATGAGCAGTTCTTC.

The J gene is TRBJ2-7, the V gene TRBV5-1, with 7 bases lining up with TRBD1. The junction had 4 bases not matched to a gene; V was cut back by 4 bases and J by 0 bases. Germline values: CDR1 SGHRS, CDR2 YFSETQ. The CDR3 sequence is 14 residues long. CDR3 bases: TGCGCCAGCAGCGAGACAGGGAGCTCCTACGAGCAGTACTTC. It encodes CASSETGSSYEQYF.

In nucleotides, the CDR3 is TGTGCCTGGAGTAGGGGCAGGGTTTACGAGCAGTACTTC. Amino acids: CAWSRGRVYEQYF. This sequence joins TRBV30 and TRBJ2-7, with a possible D match to TRBD1 (5 bases). Germline values: CDR1 GTSNPN, CDR2 SVGIG (reference sequence). This CDR3 has 13 residues. Trimming pared 2 bases from V and 4 bases from J, leaving 12 bases between.

This chain joins TRBV27 and TRBJ1-5; maybe TRBD1 (5 bases). The CDR3 runs 15 residues. Germline assignment: CDR1 MNHEY and CDR2 SMNVEV (reference sequence). Trimming pared 3 bases from V and 0 bases from J, leaving 9 bases between. The CDR3 spells CASSFQGYSNQPQHF. CDR3 bases: TGTGCCAGCAGTTTTCAGGGATATAGCAATCAGCCCCAGCATTTT.

The DNA for the CDR3 is TGTGCCAGCAGCGCCGGCTATGGCTACACCTTC. Protein: CASSAGYGYTF. The chain couples TRBV9 to TRBJ1-2; D gene unclear. Trimming pared 3 bases from V and 4 bases from J, leaving 4 bases between. Germline loops: CDR1 SGDLS, CDR2 YYNGEE. This CDR3 comprises 11 residues.

The J gene is TRBJ1-5, the V gene TRBV4-1; 9 nucleotides match TRBD1. The V segment lost 0 bases and the J segment 7 bases; nucleotides outside the gene matches: 7. The CDR3 has 16 amino acids. Germline V gene sequence: CDR1 MGHRA, CDR2 YSYEKL. CDR3 residues: CASSQEGGTGIQPQHF. The CDR3 DNA reads TGCGCCAGCAGCCAAGAGGGTGGGACAGGGATCCAGCCCCAGCATTTT.

A remark on this clone: Other nucleotide sequences from this sample produce the same CDR3. The chain recombines TRBV5-1 with TRBJ2-7; the match to TRBD1 covers 9 bases. Germline CDR1 reads SGHRS; CDR2 reads YFSETQ. The CDR3 covers 15 residues. V lost 0 bases to trimming and J lost 0 bases; unmatched junction nucleotides: 1. CDR3 in amino acids: CASSLVGQGSYEQYF. CDR3 nucleotide sequence: TGCGCCAGCAGCTTGGTGGGACAGGGCTCCTACGAGCAGTACTTC.

The rearrangement joins TRBV18 to TRBJ2-7; maybe TRBD1 (5 bases). Per the germline V gene, CDR1 is KGHSH and CDR2 is LQKENI. The CDR3 runs 11 residues. The germline V and J ends were trimmed by 6 bases and 5 bases, with 8 bases remaining between them. CDR3 DNA sequence: TGTGCCAGCTCCCGACAGAACGAGCAGTACTTC. This gives the protein CASSRQNEQYF.

The rearrangement links TRBV6-6 to TRBJ1-4; no definite D call. This CDR3 has 12 amino acids. The germline gives CDR1 MNHNY, CDR2 SVGAGI (reference sequence). The V gene lost 7 bases and the J gene lost 8 bases, with 11 bases spanning the gap. DNA for the CDR3: TGTGCCAGCAACCCTACTGGGGAAAAACTGTTTTTT. It is translated as CASNPTGEKLFF.